A selection of T cell receptor beta chains follows, all from one sample in a study of T cell clonotyping in hematopoietic cell transplantation. Assay used: immunoSEQ multiplex PCR; TCRdb lists only in-frame clones, some missing. In the table there are under 9,500 clones, approximately 97% of which are singletons. The source material was peripheral blood mononuclear cells, sampled 100 days after allogeneic stem cell transplant. These receptors were taken from a male patient in his sixties or seventies who had an allogeneic stem cell transplant from a related donor, so the T cells may come from the graft donor. Some clones in this sample may be carry-over from other donors' samples. The CDR3 runs from the conserved cysteine through the conserved F or W. A D gene is named only where the DNA matches it firmly. Part of the rows lack a size; the others show once, few, many or a class for expanded clones.

>TRBV7-8|NA|TRBJ2-1|NA
CASSAIRGFGAEQFF
TGTGCCAGCAGCGCAATTAGGGGTTTTGGCGCTGAGCAGTTCTTC
>TRBV6-1|TRBD1|TRBJ2-7|once
CANSGQPSYEQYF
TGTGCCAACTCGGGACAGCCGTCCTACGAGCAGTACTTC
>TRBV5-8|NA|TRBJ1-6|NA
CASSSGFSSYNSPLHF
TGTGCCAGCAGCTCAGGCTTCAGCTCCTATAATTCACCCCTCCACTTT
>TRBV5-1|NA|TRBJ1-2|once
CASSLIGEGSDGYTF
TGCGCCAGCAGCTTGATAGGCGAGGGGTCGGATGGCTACACCTTC
>TRBV4-1|TRBD1|TRBJ2-7|once
CASSLFGQADEQYF
TGCGCCAGCAGCCTTTTTGGACAGGCCGACGAGCAGTACTTC
>TRBV7-3|TRBD1|TRBJ1-1|NA
CASSPGQATRAFF
TGTGCCAGCAGCCCAGGACAGGCGACTCGAGCTTTCTTT
>TRBV25-1|TRBD2|TRBJ2-5|NA
CASSESLAGALQETQYF
TGTGCCAGCAGTGAAAGCCTAGCGGGGGCCTTGCAAGAGACCCAGTACTTC
>TRBV6-5|NA|TRBJ1-1|NA
CATMGPVSNTEAFF
TGTGCCACCATGGGGCCGGTATCCAACACTGAAGCTTTCTTT
>TRBV30|TRBD1|TRBJ1-6|NA
CAWSVQGNRGFSPLHF
TGTGCCTGGAGTGTACAGGGGAACAGGGGTTTCTCACCCCTCCACTTT
>TRBV30|NA|TRBJ2-3|once
CAWSVTSTDTQYF
TGTGCCTGGAGTGTAACGAGCACAGATACGCAGTATTTT
>TRBV6-5|NA|TRBJ1-6|once
CASSPGINYNSPLHF
TGTGCCAGCAGCCCCGGCATAAACTATAATTCACCCCTCCACTTT
>TRBV9|TRBD1|TRBJ2-7|NA
CASSPYGTGYEQYF
TGTGCCAGCAGCCCTTATGGGACAGGGTACGAGCAGTACTTC
>TRBV9|NA|TRBJ1-6|NA
CASSVGVTHDSPLHF
TGTGCCAGCAGCGTAGGAGTAACACACGACTCACCCCTCCACTTT
>TRBV18|NA|TRBJ2-7|NA
CASSNISEQYF
TGTGCCAGCTCAAACATAAGCGAGCAGTACTTC
>TRBV2|NA|TRBJ2-7|NA
CASSRDSYEQYF
TGTGCCAGCAGTAGGGACTCCTACGAGCAGTACTTC
>TRBV5-4|NA|TRBJ2-7|NA
CASRPQGGEQYF
TGTGCCAGCAGGCCGCAGGGAGGCGAGCAGTACTTC
>TRBV28|TRBD1|TRBJ2-7|NA
CASSFTGGREQYF
TGTGCCAGCAGTTTTACAGGGGGCAGGGAGCAGTACTTC
>TRBV7-9|NA|TRBJ1-1|NA
CASSPRGENTEAFF
TGTGCCAGCAGCCCCAGAGGAGAGAACACTGAAGCTTTCTTT
>TRBV5-6|TRBD1|TRBJ2-1|NA
CASSQPDRRMDEQFF
TGTGCCAGCAGCCAACCGGACAGGCGGATGGATGAGCAGTTCTTC
>TRBV28|TRBD1|TRBJ1-6|NA
CASRQTGGGTPLHF
TGTGCCAGCAGACAAACAGGGGGCGGGACACCCCTCCACTTT
>TRBV10-3|TRBD2|TRBJ2-7|NA
CAISEGLAYEQYF
TGTGCCATCAGTGAAGGACTAGCCTACGAGCAGTACTTC
>TRBV19|TRBD1|TRBJ1-2|NA
CASSNQTGYYGYTF
TGTGCCAGTAGTAACCAGACAGGGTACTATGGCTACACCTTC
>TRBV2|NA|TRBJ1-2|NA
CARERIGTNYGYTF
TGTGCCAGAGAAAGGATTGGGACTAACTATGGCTACACCTTC
>TRBV28|NA|TRBJ1-1|NA
CASSFDKGGPNGEAFF
TGTGCCAGCAGTTTCGACAAGGGGGGTCCTAACGGTGAAGCTTTCTTT
>TRBV7-9|NA|TRBJ2-5|NA
CASSLGTTRDQETQYF
TGTGCCAGCAGCTTAGGAACGACGAGGGACCAAGAGACCCAGTACTTC
>TRBV28|NA|TRBJ2-7|NA
CASREQGKRYEQYF
TGTGCCAGCAGGGAGCAGGGAAAGAGGTACGAGCAGTACTTC
>TRBV19|TRBD1|TRBJ2-3|NA
CASRIGGQGVDTQYF
TGTGCCAGTAGAATAGGGGGACAGGGCGTAGATACGCAGTATTTT
>TRBV5-1|TRBD1|TRBJ2-5|once
CASSNSGTAQETQYF
TGCGCCAGCAGCAATTCCGGGACAGCTCAAGAGACCCAGTACTTC
>TRBV11-3|NA|TRBJ2-7|NA
CASSLDGSGYYEQYF
TGTGCCAGCAGCTTAGATGGGTCGGGGTACTACGAGCAGTACTTC
>TRBV11-3|TRBD1|TRBJ2-1|NA
CASTDPGGREQFF
TGTGCCAGCACCGACCCAGGGGGCCGCGAGCAGTTCTTC
>TRBV5-6|TRBD1|TRBJ1-2|NA
CASRWTGASLNYGYTF
TGTGCCAGCAGATGGACAGGAGCCTCGCTTAACTATGGCTACACCTTC
>TRBV4-2|NA|TRBJ1-6|once
CASSQVTLNSPLHF
TGTGCCAGCAGCCAAGTCACACTGAATTCACCCCTCCACTTT
>TRBV6-1|NA|TRBJ1-5|NA
CASSEWQGNQPQHF
TGTGCCAGCAGTGAATGGCAGGGCAATCAGCCCCAGCATTTT
>TRBV4-1|TRBD2|TRBJ2-7|NA
CASSQDTLAGIFYEQYF
TGCGCCAGCAGCCAAGATACCCTAGCGGGGATCTTTTACGAGCAGTACTTC
>TRBV9|TRBD1|TRBJ1-2|once
CASSPRLGRGLSNYGYTF
TGTGCCAGCAGCCCCCGCCTTGGGAGGGGGCTTTCTAACTATGGCTACACCTTC
>TRBV5-1|NA|TRBJ1-1|NA
CASSLEGGVAFF
TGCGCCAGCAGCTTGGAAGGGGGGGTAGCTTTCTTT
>TRBV2|TRBD1|TRBJ1-6|NA
CASTPGTGGHSPLHF
TGTGCCAGCACTCCTGGGACAGGGGGCCATTCACCCCTCCACTTT
>TRBV28|TRBD2|TRBJ2-1|once
CASSLGSLAGGYNEQFF
TGTGCCAGCAGTTTAGGCTCACTCGCGGGGGGGTACAATGAGCAGTTCTTC
>TRBV19|TRBD1|TRBJ1-3|NA
CASSPWTGTGNTIYF
TGTGCCAGTAGTCCCTGGACAGGGACTGGAAACACCATATATTTT
>TRBV6-1|TRBD1|TRBJ1-2|NA
CASSEVTGGYGYTF
TGTGCCAGCAGTGAAGTGACAGGGGGTTATGGCTACACCTTC
>TRBV6-1|NA|TRBJ1-3|NA
CASSDQSLGNTIYF
TGTGCCAGCTCGGACCAATCTCTTGGAAACACCATATATTTT
>TRBV19|NA|TRBJ2-6|NA
CASSLATGNSGANVLTF
TGTGCCAGTAGTTTGGCCACAGGGAACTCTGGGGCCAACGTCCTGACTTTC
>TRBV4-1|NA|TRBJ2-2|NA
CASSQDPSFTGELFF
TGCGCCAGCAGCCAAGATCCCAGCTTCACCGGGGAGCTGTTTTTT